The rows below give T cell receptor beta chains drawn from one sample of a study of cytomegalovirus exposure and HLA in healthy donors. Using immunoSEQ multiplex PCR, the repertoire was profiled, and TCRdb retains in-frame clones only, with some absent. In the table there are over 85,000 clones, approximately 79% of which are singletons. The sequencing sample was made of PBMCs. The source of these receptors is a young man in good health and CMV-seropositive. Each CDR3 is given with its conserved first and last residue. The D gene is left open where the match is weak. The size field is filled for only some rows; it gives once, few, many or a size class.

CDR3 length	clone size	D gene	V gene	J gene	CDR3 protein	CDR3 DNA
15	-	TRBD1	TRBV7-9	TRBJ2-1	CASSLEDRGSDEQFF	TGTGCCAGCAGCTTAGAGGACAGGGGGAGCGATGAGCAGTTCTTC
13	once	-	TRBV2	TRBJ1-2	CAGKQVANYGYTF	TGTGCCGGAAAACAGGTGGCTAACTATGGCTACACCTTC
15	-	-	TRBV5-1	TRBJ2-6	CASSPALGGTNVLTF	TGCGCCAGCAGCCCGGCCTTGGGGGGAACCAACGTCCTGACTTTC
9	once	TRBD1	TRBV7-6	TRBJ2-2	CAPEQGSPF	TGTGCCCCTGAACAGGGGAGCCCTTTT
15	-	TRBD1	TRBV15	TRBJ2-1	CATSREGTAYNEQFF	TGTGCCACCAGCAGAGAAGGGACAGCGTACAATGAGCAGTTCTTC
16	-	TRBD2	TRBV5-1	TRBJ2-3	CASSTIAGSSTDTQYF	TGCGCCAGCAGCACAATAGCGGGGTCTAGCACAGATACGCAGTATTTT
14	-	-	TRBV11-2	TRBJ2-5	CASSPRLGQETQYF	TGTGCCAGCAGCCCGCGGCTTGGGCAAGAGACCCAGTACTTC
16	-	-	TRBV5-1	TRBJ2-3	CASSLGAVMGTDTQYF	TGCGCCAGCAGCTTGGGCGCGGTTATGGGCACAGATACGCAGTATTTT
16	-	TRBD2	TRBV15	TRBJ2-5	CATSRDLAGSSGEQYF	TGTGCCACCAGCAGAGATCTAGCGGGCTCCTCAGGAGAGCAGTACTTC
17	-	TRBD1	TRBV19	TRBJ2-7	CASSIFHGQGHITEQYF	TGTGCCAGTAGTATTTTCCACGGACAGGGACACATCACCGAGCAGTACTTC
14	few	TRBD1	TRBV7-9	TRBJ2-7	CASSWTGQDYEQYF	TGTGCCAGCAGCTGGACGGGACAGGATTACGAGCAGTACTTC
14	-	-	TRBV25-1	TRBJ1-3	CASSRGSAGNTIYF	TGTGCCAGCAGCAGGGGAAGTGCTGGAAACACCATATATTTT
13	once	-	TRBV28	TRBJ1-5	CASRGLSNQPQHF	TGTGCCAGCCGGGGTCTAAGCAATCAGCCCCAGCATTTT
16	-	TRBD1	TRBV11-2	TRBJ1-5	CASSSGTGGGNQPQHF	TGTGCCAGCAGCTCTGGGACAGGGGGAGGCAATCAGCCCCAGCATTTT
16	once	-	TRBV23-1	TRBJ1-3	CASSQSPGGTGNTIYF	TGCGCCAGCAGTCAATCACCGGGGGGCACTGGAAACACCATATATTTT
14	-	TRBD1	TRBV5-4	TRBJ2-7	CASSYGQGAGEQYF	TGTGCCAGCAGCTACGGACAGGGGGCGGGCGAGCAGTACTTC
16	-	TRBD2	TRBV9	TRBJ2-3	CASSAFSGVSTDTQYF	TGTGCCAGCAGCGCATTCAGCGGGGTGAGCACAGATACGCAGTATTTT
12	-	-	TRBV2	TRBJ1-6	CASSTDVSPLHF	TGTGCCAGCAGTACAGATGTTTCACCCCTCCACTTT
17	few	TRBD1	TRBV7-2	TRBJ2-7	CASSPRTGALILSEQYF	TGTGCCAGCAGCCCCAGGACAGGGGCCCTTATTTTGAGCGAGCAGTACTTC
15	-	TRBD2	TRBV27	TRBJ2-3	CASSRGVLGTDTQYF	TGTGCCAGCAGTCGGGGGGTTCTCGGCACAGATACGCAGTATTTT
16	-	TRBD2	TRBV5-4	TRBJ2-1	CASSLGGGKGYNEQFF	TGTGCCAGCAGCTTAGGCGGGGGAAAGGGGTACAATGAGCAGTTCTTC
15	-	-	TRBV7-8	TRBJ2-2	CASTPLTGNTGELFF	TGTGCCAGTACCCCCCTGACAGGGAACACCGGGGAGCTGTTTTTT
15	-	-	TRBV6-5	TRBJ1-2	CASSYSYTGGSGYTF	TGTGCCAGCAGTTACTCCTACACGGGGGGCTCTGGCTACACCTTC
16	-	TRBD2	TRBV5-5	TRBJ2-5	CASSNPGGNHQETQYF	TGTGCCAGCAGTAACCCGGGGGGGAACCATCAAGAGACCCAGTACTTC
20	-	TRBD2	TRBV5-1	TRBJ2-7	CASRRSPGLAGGRSSYEQYF	TGCGCCAGCAGAAGGAGCCCGGGACTAGCGGGAGGAAGGAGCTCCTACGAGCAGTACTTC
14	-	-	TRBV27	TRBJ1-2	CASSFHGTNYGYTF	TGTGCCAGCAGCTTCCATGGCACTAACTATGGCTACACCTTC
16	-	-	TRBV11-3	TRBJ2-7	CASSPEWDTRSYEQYF	TGTGCCAGCAGCCCTGAGTGGGACACTCGCTCCTACGAGCAGTACTTC
13	-	-	TRBV2	TRBJ2-7	CASSEVHVYEQYF	TGTGCCAGCAGTGAGGTCCACGTTTACGAGCAGTACTTC
13	-	-	TRBV19	TRBJ1-4	CASAGTFNEKLFF	TGTGCCAGTGCCGGGACTTTTAATGAAAAACTGTTTTTT
14	-	-	TRBV11-2	TRBJ2-3	CASSLWTGTDTQYF	TGTGCCAGCAGCCTGTGGACAGGCACAGATACGCAGTATTTT
13	-	TRBD1	TRBV10-2	TRBJ1-2	CASTQGGDYGYTF	TGCGCCAGTACACAGGGGGGTGACTATGGCTACACCTTC
16	-	-	TRBV11-3	TRBJ2-5	CASSSRWLARQETQYF	TGTGCCAGCAGCTCTCGCTGGCTAGCGCGGCAAGAGACCCAGTACTTC
15	few	-	TRBV10-3	TRBJ1-1	CAITDVRAGGTEAFF	TGTGCCATCACTGACGTGCGGGCGGGGGGCACTGAAGCTTTCTTT
12	-	-	TRBV7-9	TRBJ2-7	CASSKDSYEQYF	TGTGCCAGCAGCAAGGACAGTTACGAGCAGTACTTC
16	-	-	TRBV11-2	TRBJ2-7	CASRSIRGGPAYEQYF	TGTGCCAGCAGGTCAATAAGGGGGGGGCCCGCCTACGAGCAGTACTTC
14	once	-	TRBV7-6	TRBJ2-7	CASSLGGPSYEQYF	TGTGCCAGCAGCTTAGGGGGGCCTTCCTACGAGCAGTACTTC
14	-	TRBD1	TRBV4-1	TRBJ2-3	CASSPGTAVDTQYF	TGCGCCAGCAGCCCCGGGACAGCTGTAGATACGCAGTATTTT
14	-	TRBD1	TRBV30	TRBJ2-2	CAWTRTGGTGELFF	TGTGCCTGGACTCGGACAGGAGGCACCGGGGAGCTGTTTTTT
17	once	-	TRBV28	TRBJ1-5	CASTPSREWDLNQPQHF	TGTGCCAGCACCCCCTCGAGGGAGTGGGATCTTAATCAGCCCCAGCATTTT
14	-	-	TRBV5-5	TRBJ2-7	CASAWGPGFYEQYF	TGTGCCAGCGCCTGGGGTCCGGGGTTCTACGAGCAGTACTTC
16	-	TRBD1	TRBV19	TRBJ1-5	CASSTRQGLGNQPQHF	TGTGCCAGTAGTACGAGACAGGGCTTGGGCAATCAGCCCCAGCATTTT
15	-	-	TRBV11-2	TRBJ1-3	CASSPLAGSGNTIYF	TGTGCCAGCAGCCCCCTGGCAGGCTCTGGAAACACCATATATTTT
12	-	-	TRBV7-9	TRBJ2-7	CASRTGSYEQYF	TGTGCCAGCAGAACAGGCTCCTACGAGCAGTACTTC
18	-	-	TRBV4-1	TRBJ2-6	CASSQEKGRYSGANVLTF	TGCGCCAGCAGCCAAGAAAAGGGGCGATACTCTGGGGCCAACGTCCTGACTTTC
16	-	TRBD2	TRBV4-3	TRBJ2-5	CASSQLQRGGPETQYF	TGCGCCAGCAGCCAGCTCCAGCGGGGGGGCCCAGAGACCCAGTACTTC
13	-	-	TRBV27	TRBJ2-2	CASSLTSPGELFF	TGTGCCAGCAGTTTAACGAGTCCCGGGGAGCTGTTTTTT
13	-	-	TRBV5-6	TRBJ1-1	CASSPGGNTEAFF	TGTGCCAGCAGTCCGGGCGGGAACACCGAAGCTTTCTTT
15	-	TRBD1	TRBV2	TRBJ2-7	CASSASGDRGYEQYF	TGTGCCAGCAGTGCTAGTGGGGACAGGGGCTACGAGCAGTACTTC